This TCR beta chain was sequenced for a study of T-cell reconstitution after alpha-beta-depleted transplantation in children. CDR1 is DFQATT, CDR2 SNEGSKA, per germline (reference sequence). This CDR3 has 14 amino acids. The V and J ends lost 6 bases and 4 bases respectively, with 17 bases between them. This clonotype was counted at least ten times. What it recognizes is unknown. This sample's TCRbeta library carried unique molecular identifier barcodes. Using its own MiXCR run on the PCR reads, TCRdb lists one record per CDR3 protein. Among 450,000 to 600,000 distinct CDR3 sequences listed, more than 9% were seen once. Findings and limits, study-wide: Newly generated T cells supplied most T-cell counts and diversity one year post-transplant. Several hundred expanded graft clones reportedly supplied alpha-beta T cells about two months after transplant. Surviving recipient T cells and thymic progenitors produced the high day-60 TCRbeta diversity seen in some patients.

The sequence came from a child between 2 and 9 years old with inherited bone marrow failure, due to receive a stem cell transplant. Specimen: PBMCs, collected before TCRalphabeta/CD19-depleted stem cell transplant. The chain is built from TRBV20-1 and TRBJ2-3; TRBD1 is a possible D gene (6 bases). The CDR3 nucleotides are TGCAGTGCCCAGGACAGTGCCCTCGCAGATACGCAGTATTTT. Translating it yields CSAQDSALADTQYF.